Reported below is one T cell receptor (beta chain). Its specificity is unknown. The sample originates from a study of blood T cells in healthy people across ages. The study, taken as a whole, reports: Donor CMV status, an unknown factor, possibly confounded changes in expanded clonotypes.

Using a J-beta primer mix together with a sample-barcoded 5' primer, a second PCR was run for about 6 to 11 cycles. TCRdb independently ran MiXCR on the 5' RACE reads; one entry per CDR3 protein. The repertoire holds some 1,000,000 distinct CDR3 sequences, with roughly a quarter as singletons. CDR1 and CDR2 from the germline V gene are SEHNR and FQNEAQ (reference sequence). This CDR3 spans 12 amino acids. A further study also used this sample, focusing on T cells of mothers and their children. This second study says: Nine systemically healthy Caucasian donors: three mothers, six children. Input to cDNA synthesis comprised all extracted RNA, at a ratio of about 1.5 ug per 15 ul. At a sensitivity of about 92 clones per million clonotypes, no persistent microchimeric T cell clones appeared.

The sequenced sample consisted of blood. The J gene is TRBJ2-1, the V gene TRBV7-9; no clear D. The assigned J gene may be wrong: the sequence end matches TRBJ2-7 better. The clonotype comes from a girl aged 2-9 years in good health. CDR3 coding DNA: TGTGCCAGCACCCTTGGGGTGAACGAGCAGTACTTC. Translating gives CASTLGVNEQYF.